Shown below are 32 T cell receptor beta chains from a single sample sequenced in a study of control samples from healthy donors and cancer patients (TCRdb year 2020). Library method: the immunoSEQ multiplex PCR assay. TCRdb took this table from immuneACCESS and kept in-frame rearrangements with V and J called. Such tables lack part of the clones; where checked against another copy, unresolved V genes explain under half of the gap, and the rest is unexplained. The sample yields tens of thousands of clones; nearly 90% were counted once. Of the sample, about 4.3% falls within the top ten clones. Sequencing was done on a sample of formalin-fixed, paraffin-embedded tissue. The origin of the receptors is a female donor with melanoma.

V and J are TRBV7-9 and TRBJ1-6, with unresolved D. The CDR3 consists of 15 residues. Trimming shortened V by 5 bases and J by 7 bases, and 15 bases separated the two germline ends. Per the germline V gene, CDR1 is SEHNR and CDR2 is FQNEAQ (reference sequence). The CDR3 nucleotides are TGTGCCAGCAGCCCTGGACCGAACGTAAATTCACCCCTCCACTTT. Its protein product is CASSPGPNVNSPLHF.

This rearrangement joins TRBV6-4 to TRBJ1-1; D remains ambiguous. The CDR3 length is 13 residues. Trimming took 3 bases from V and 0 from J, leaving 5 bases between them. Germline CDR1 MRHNA, CDR2 SNTAGT. The CDR3 spells CASSELVNTEAFF. The CDR3 region has the DNA TGTGCCAGCAGTGAATTGGTGAACACTGAAGCTTTCTTT.

The chain joins TRBV10-1 to TRBJ1-1, with D possibly TRBD1 on 5 matching bases. CDR1 and CDR2 from the germline V gene are WNHNN and SYGVQD (reference sequence). The CDR3 has 14 amino acids. V lost 8 bases to trimming and J lost 6 bases, with 19 bases between them. In nucleotides, the CDR3 is TGCGCCAGCGAAACCGGGGGACTTAATTCTGAAGCTTTCTTT. The encoded protein is CASETGGLNSEAFF.

This chain connects TRBV10-3 to TRBJ2-1, with D possibly being TRBD2 (5 bases). In germline, CDR1 is ENHRY, CDR2 SYGVKD. Trimming took 0 bases from V and 9 from J, leaving 6 bases between them. This CDR3 comprises 12 residues. CDR3 protein: CAISESGVEQFF. CDR3 DNA: TGTGCCATCAGTGAGTCGGGAGTTGAGCAGTTCTTC.

This clone occurred a few times. The chain joins TRBV27 to TRBJ1-1; 11 nucleotides line up with TRBD1. CDR1 is MNHEY and CDR2 is SMNVEV in the germline V gene (reference sequence). After removal of 5 bases from V and 5 bases from J, the junction contained 7 bases not matched to a gene. This CDR3 contains 15 residues. CDR3 residues: CASSVRTGGGTEAFF. The CDR3 DNA reads as TGTGCCAGCAGTGTTCGGACAGGGGGCGGTACTGAAGCTTTCTTT.

This chain joins TRBV9 and TRBJ2-1, with D perhaps matching TRBD2 (6 bases). V was shortened by 3 bases and J by 9 bases, with 16 bases between the two germline ends. The germline V gene encodes CDR1 SGDLS and CDR2 YYNGEE. The CDR3 contains 14 residues. For the CDR3, the DNA is TGTGCCAGCAGCGCTGGGACTTTTAAGGGTGAGCAGTTCTTC. This sequence encodes CASSAGTFKGEQFF. Looking up the rest from reference TRBV9 and TRBJ2-1 gives the full variable domain: DSGVTQTPKHLITATGQRVTLRCSPRSGDLSVYWYQQSLDQGLQFLIQYYNGEERAKGNILERFSAQQFPDLHSELNLSSLELGDSALYFCASSAGTFKGEQFFGPGTRLTVL.

The chain links TRBV24-1 to TRBJ1-2, with TRBD1 as a possible D gene (6 bases). V was trimmed by 4 bases and J by 8 bases, leaving 13 bases between them. The CDR3 sequence is 13 residues long. In germline, CDR1 is KGHDR, CDR2 SFDVKD. The CDR3 sequence: CATSESTGLGYTF. CDR3 coding DNA: TGTGCCACCAGTGAAAGTACAGGGTTAGGCTACACCTTC.

A few counts support this clone. This sequence joins TRBV24-1 and TRBJ1-2; TRBD1 matches at 10 bases. CDR3 length: 16 residues. Trimming took 6 bases from V and 6 from J; bases not matched to a gene: 12. Germline V gene data show CDR1 as KGHDR and CDR2 as SFDVKD. The CDR3, as DNA: TGTGCCACCAGTCGCCGGGACAGGGGAGGAAGGAATGGCTACACCTTC. This codes for CATSRRDRGGRNGYTF.

The chain joins TRBV2 to TRBJ2-1; D is perhaps TRBD1 or TRBD2 (5 bases each). Germline V gives CDR1 SNHLY, CDR2 FYNNEI. Between the trimmed V and J ends, which lost 6 bases and 1 base, there was a span of 13 bases. The CDR3 runs 15 residues. This CDR3 is CASSLLGVSYNEQFF. The CDR3 DNA is TGTGCCAGCAGCCTGCTGGGGGTGTCCTACAATGAGCAGTTCTTC.

V and J are TRBV5-1 and TRBJ1-1, with a possible D match to TRBD1 (6 bases). V dropped 5 bases and J dropped 2 bases, with 19 bases sitting between them. Germline values: CDR1 SGHRS, CDR2 YFSETQ. The CDR3 spans 16 residues. CDR3 amino acids: CASRSGPGGQNTEAFF. As DNA, the CDR3 is TGCGCCAGCAGGTCCGGCCCGGGGGGACAAAACACTGAAGCTTTCTTT.

The V call is TRBV29-1, the J call TRBJ2-7; 10 nucleotides agree with TRBD1. CDR1 is SQVTM and CDR2 is ANQGSEA in the germline V gene. V was clipped by 0 bases and J by 3 bases; unmatched bases: 5. This CDR3 is 15 amino acids long. CDR3 nucleotide sequence: TGCAGCGTTGAAGATCCTAGGACAGGGGGCTACGAGCAGTACTTC. Amino acid sequence: CSVEDPRTGGYEQYF.

The chain joins TRBV5-1 to TRBJ2-1; a possible D gene is TRBD1 (5 bases). V was cut by 0 bases and J by 7 bases, with 20 bases left in between. The CDR3 contains 17 residues. CDR1 is SGHRS, CDR2 YFSETQ, per germline. The CDR3: CASSLEGVGSQSNEQFF. The CDR3 nucleotides read TGCGCCAGCAGCTTGGAAGGGGTGGGGTCTCAATCGAATGAGCAGTTCTTC.

This sequence joins TRBV5-6 and TRBJ2-2, with no clear D. Trimming shortened V by 3 bases and J by 6 bases, and 12 bases separated the two germline ends. Germline-derived CDR1 and CDR2 are SGHDT and YYEEEE. CDR3 length equals 14 residues. The CDR3 reads CASSSDWPSGELFF. Here the CDR3 DNA reads TGTGCCAGCAGCTCCGACTGGCCCTCCGGGGAGCTGTTTTTT.

This sequence joins TRBV19 and TRBJ2-1, with a possible D match to TRBD1 (6 bases). Deletions cut 5 bases from V and 11 bases from J, with 28 bases between. From germline, CDR1 is LNHDA and CDR2 SQIVND (reference sequence). CDR3 length: 17 residues. The CDR3, as DNA: TGTGCCAGTAGTTGGGGTTACAGGGCGAGACAGGAGAATCAGCAGTTCTTC. Its protein product is CASSWGYRARQENQQFF. Full variable domain (missing parts from reference TRBV19 and TRBJ2-1): DGGITQSPKYLFRKEGQNVTLSCEQNLNHDAMYWYRQDPGQGLRLIYYSQIVNDFQKGDIAEGYSVSREKKESFPLTVTSAQKNPTAFYLCASSWGYRARQENQQFFGPGTRLTVL.

By proportion, this clone is medium-sized. The chain carries TRBV6-5 and TRBJ1-5, with 8 positions matching TRBD1. The CDR3 loop spans 14 amino acids. CDR1 is MNHEY and CDR2 is SVGAGI in the germline V gene. The J segment lost 6 bases and the V segment lost 6 bases, leaving 7 bases of the junction unmatched. This CDR3 is CASSYDRGGQPQHF. CDR3 sequence (DNA): TGTGCCAGCAGCTACGACAGGGGAGGTCAGCCCCAGCATTTT.

This clone was recorded only once. The chain is built from TRBV6-5 and TRBJ1-1; D unclear. Germline V gene sequence: CDR1 MNHEY, CDR2 SVGAGI. The CDR3 contains 13 residues. V was cut by 2 bases and J by 5 bases, with 9 bases left in between. The CDR3: CASSYRAGTEAFF. The CDR3, as DNA: TGTGCCAGCAGTTACAGGGCTGGAACTGAAGCTTTCTTT.

Only a few counts were recorded for this clone. The genes are TRBV6-4 and TRBJ1-5; D is unresolved. There are 14 residues in the CDR3. Germline CDR1 and CDR2: MRHNA and SNTAGT. The V end was cut by 7 bases, the J end by 8 bases, with 18 bases between. The CDR3 here is CASTRTVQKKPQHF. The CDR3 DNA is TGTGCCAGCACCCGGACTGTCCAAAAGAAGCCCCAGCATTTT.

This chain uses TRBV6-4 with TRBJ1-1; TRBD1 agrees at 12 bases. The V gene end was trimmed by 7 bases and the J gene end by 4 bases; junction bases not matched to a gene: 1. The CDR3 consists of 13 residues. The V gene's germline CDR1 is MRHNA and CDR2 SNTAGT. The CDR3 sequence: CASMGQGATEAFF. CDR3 bases: TGTGCCAGCATGGGACAGGGGGCCACTGAAGCTTTCTTT.

This rearrangement joins TRBV5-1 to TRBJ2-1; D gene uncertain. Trimming removed 4 bases from V and 3 bases from J, with 8 bases in between. This CDR3 spans 13 amino acids. Germline V gene data show CDR1 as SGHRS and CDR2 as YFSETQ. DNA of the CDR3: TGCGCCAGCAGCACGGACGGCTACAATGAGCAGTTCTTC. Translated, it gives CASSTDGYNEQFF. Using reference TRBV5-1 and TRBJ2-1 for the parts outside the CDR3, the full variable domain is KAGVTQTPRYLIKTRGQQVTLSCSPISGHRSVSWYQQTPGQGLQFLFEYFSETQRNKGNFPGRFSGRQFSNSRSEMNVSTLELGDSALYLCASSTDGYNEQFFGPGTRLTVL.

The J gene is TRBJ1-2, the V gene TRBV6-2 or TRBV6-3, with TRBD1 matching 7 bases. V was pared by 2 bases and J by 7 bases, with 7 bases of the junction left unmatched. Germline-derived CDR1 and CDR2 are MNHEY and SVGEGT. CDR3 length: 14 residues. The CDR3 sequence is CASSYTMTGSGYTF. Here the CDR3 DNA reads TGTGCCAGCAGTTACACCATGACAGGGAGTGGCTACACCTTC.

V usage is TRBV7-2 and J usage is TRBJ1-3; D is unclear. Germline V CDR1 and CDR2: SGHTA, FQGNSA. Trimming removed 5 bases at V and 2 bases at J, with 7 bases between. This CDR3 is 13 amino acids long. The CDR3 loop reads CASSLTTGNTIYF. CDR3 nucleotides: TGTGCCAGCAGCCTGACAACTGGAAACACCATATATTTT.

The chain combines TRBV10-3 with TRBJ1-1, with TRBD1 identical over 8 bases. V lost 7 bases to trimming and J lost 7 bases; unmatched junction nucleotides: 11. The CDR3 extends over 14 amino acids. The germline gives CDR1 ENHRY, CDR2 SYGVKD. The chain's CDR3 is CAITSTGGSIEAFF. The DNA for the CDR3 is TGTGCCATCACCAGCACAGGGGGGAGCATTGAAGCTTTCTTT.

The chain recombines TRBV6-1 with TRBJ2-1; 9 nucleotides agree with TRBD1. The CDR3 spans 16 residues. After removal of 2 bases from V and 7 bases from J, the junction contained 9 bases not matched to a gene. Germline V gives CDR1 MNHNS, CDR2 SASEGT. The CDR3 DNA sequence: TGTGCCAGCAGTGAACCGGGACAGGGTAAATGGAATGAGCAGTTCTTC. It is translated as CASSEPGQGKWNEQFF.

The chain joins TRBV6-2 or TRBV6-3 to TRBJ2-2; TRBD1 agrees at 8 bases. This CDR3 comprises 15 residues. The junction had 7 bases not matched to a gene; V was cut back by 3 bases and J by 7 bases. Looked up from germline, CDR1 is MNHEY and CDR2 is SVGEGT. The CDR3 loop is CASSYPDRVFGELFF. The DNA of the CDR3 is TGTGCCAGCAGTTATCCGGACAGGGTGTTCGGGGAGCTGTTTTTT.

The chain joins TRBV4-2 to TRBJ2-7; D might be TRBD1 or TRBD2, each matching 5 bases. Germline values: CDR1 LGHNA, CDR2 YNFKEQ. The CDR3 is 15 residues long. V lost 0 bases and J lost 3, with 12 bases in between. CDR3 amino acids: CASSQDTGAFYEQYF. The CDR3, as DNA: TGTGCCAGCAGCCAAGATACCGGGGCGTTCTACGAGCAGTACTTC.

This clone was counted a single time. This chain uses TRBV2 with TRBJ2-1; D is perhaps TRBD1 (6 bases). Trimming left V 1 base short and J 5 bases short, with 21 bases between. There are 18 residues in the CDR3. The germline V gene has CDR1 SNHLY and CDR2 FYNNEI. The CDR3 loop reads CASSEVWGVDSRNNEQFF. CDR3 DNA sequence: TGTGCCAGCAGTGAAGTTTGGGGTGTGGACAGTCGCAACAATGAGCAGTTCTTC.

As for this clone: This specimen includes other DNA sequences encoding the same CDR3. The chain combines TRBV6-5 with TRBJ2-7, with D possibly being TRBD1 (5 bases). The germline gives CDR1 MNHEY, CDR2 SVGAGI. This CDR3 comprises 14 residues. V shed 2 bases and J shed 7 bases, with 15 bases lying between them. As DNA, the CDR3 is TGTGCCAGCAGTTACGACAGTTCAGTAGGGGAGCAGTACTTC. This translates into CASSYDSSVGEQYF.

The rearrangement links TRBV6-6 to TRBJ2-2, with a weak D call TRBD1 (6 bases). V dropped 4 bases and J dropped 5 bases, with 8 bases sitting between them. From germline, CDR1 is MNHNY and CDR2 SVGAGI (reference sequence). The CDR3 has 13 amino acids. The CDR3 reads CASSSQGTGELFF. DNA of the CDR3: TGTGCCAGCAGTTCACAGGGAACCGGGGAGCTGTTTTTT.

V usage is TRBV4-3 and J usage is TRBJ2-3; D remains ambiguous. Germline assignment: CDR1 LGHNA and CDR2 YSLEER. The CDR3 runs to 15 residues. Deletions cut 3 bases from V and 4 bases from J, with 14 bases between. As DNA, the CDR3 is TGCGCCAGCAGCCAGAATATATTGGGTGCAGATACGCAGTATTTT. Translated, it gives CASSQNILGADTQYF.

This clone was counted between two and nine times. The V and J genes are TRBV11-2 and TRBJ2-3; D is undetermined. The V and J ends lost 1 base and 4 bases respectively, with 15 bases between them. Germline-derived CDR1 and CDR2 are SGHAT and FQNNGV. The CDR3 runs 16 residues. DNA for the CDR3: TGTGCCAGCAGCTTAGTTCCGGCGGAGACCTCAGATACGCAGTATTTT. Translating it yields CASSLVPAETSDTQYF. Variable domain in full (rest from reference TRBV11-2 and TRBJ2-3): EAGVAQSPRYKIIEKRQSVAFWCNPISGHATLYWYQQILGQGPKLLIQFQNNGVVDDSQLPKDRFSAERLKGVDSTLKIQPAKLEDSAVYLCASSLVPAETSDTQYFGPGTRLTVL.

This sequence joins TRBV27 and TRBJ1-1; D ambiguous. V gave up 5 bases and J gave up 2 bases, with 12 bases separating them. Per the germline V gene, CDR1 is MNHEY and CDR2 is SMNVEV (reference sequence). CDR3 length: 14 amino acids. The CDR3 reads CASSPSALNTEAFF. The CDR3 coding sequence is TGTGCCAGCAGTCCAAGTGCACTTAACACTGAAGCTTTCTTT.

The V gene is TRBV19, the J gene TRBJ2-1; TRBD2 aligns across 7 bases. The CDR3 spans 15 residues. Germline trimming cut 8 bases from V and 6 bases from J; bases unmatched to any gene: 13. CDR1 is LNHDA and CDR2 is SQIVND in the germline V gene (reference sequence). The CDR3 DNA reads TGTGCCAGTGGGGTAGGCGGGAGTTGGGGCAATGAGCAGTTCTTC. The encoded protein is CASGVGGSWGNEQFF.